These 19 T cell receptor beta chains originate from one sample sequenced in a study of blood T cell repertoires in COVID-19. Libraries were prepared by immunoSEQ multiplex PCR; TCRdb keeps only in-frame clonotypes and omits some of them. This table holds roughly 180,000 clones, around four fifths found once. Sequenced: PBMCs or T cells enriched from blood (not recorded which). The receptors were sampled from a man aged 35-49 years who had recovered from COVID-19.

The chain couples TRBV28 to TRBJ1-5; TRBD1 agrees at 8 bases. V lost 6 bases, J lost 0 bases, and 7 bases stayed unmatched. The CDR3 runs 16 residues. Germline V gene sequence: CDR1 MDHEN, CDR2 SYDVKM. The CDR3 DNA follows: TGTGCCAGCAGACTGACAGGGGTTTATAGCAATCAGCCCCAGCATTTT. It translates to CASRLTGVYSNQPQHF.

V usage is TRBV15 and J usage is TRBJ1-1; no definite D call. Trimming took 8 bases from V and 1 from J, leaving 14 bases between them. Germline V gives CDR1 LNHNV, CDR2 YYDKDF (reference sequence). This CDR3 comprises 14 residues. CDR3 in amino acids: CATGKRDPNTEAFF. The CDR3 nucleotides read TGTGCCACCGGCAAGCGAGATCCGAACACTGAAGCTTTCTTT.

The table lists this clone with a count of one. The CDR3 DNA follows: TGTGCCAGTAGTATCTCGACAGGTGGGAATCAGCCCCAGCATTTT. This sequence encodes CASSISTGGNQPQHF. The chain links TRBV19 to TRBJ1-5, with a possible D match to TRBD1 (6 bases). Germline CDR1 reads LNHDA; CDR2 reads SQIVND (reference sequence). V was pared by 3 bases and J by 4 bases, with 13 bases between. The CDR3 loop spans 15 amino acids.

The chain couples TRBV6-5 to TRBJ1-2, with D perhaps TRBD1 (5 bases). CDR3 size: 15 residues. Germline CDR1 MNHEY, CDR2 SVGAGI. Deletions cut 0 bases from V and 4 bases from J, with 12 bases between. In DNA, the CDR3 is TGTGCCAGCAGTTACTCAGGCGGGGACGCCTATGGCTACACCTTC. This translates into CASSYSGGDAYGYTF.

This chain links TRBV28 with TRBJ2-5; D unresolved. CDR1 and CDR2 from the germline V gene are MDHEN and SYDVKM. The CDR3 extends over 11 amino acids. Trimming shortened V by 8 bases and J by 6 bases, and 10 bases separated the two germline ends. CDR3 sequence: CASGWAKTQYF. CDR3 bases: TGTGCCAGCGGGTGGGCGAAGACCCAGTACTTC.

The chain couples TRBV11-2 to TRBJ1-2, with TRBD1 matching over 9 bases. Trimming cost V 3 bases and J 6 bases; bases outside gene matches: 8. Per germline, CDR1 SGHAT and CDR2 FQNNGV. The CDR3 is 15 amino acids. The CDR3 DNA sequence: TGTGCCAGCAGCTTTTTGAGGACAGGGGAGGATGGCTACACCTTC. It translates to CASSFLRTGEDGYTF.

The chain has TRBV6-6 and TRBJ2-7, with TRBD2 as a possible D gene (6 bases). From germline, CDR1 is MNHNY and CDR2 SVGAGI (reference sequence). The CDR3 runs 14 residues. V was shortened by 6 bases and J by 3 bases, with 15 bases between the two germline ends. CDR3 sequence reads: CASRTGSTIYEQYV. The CDR3 nucleotides are TGTGCCAGCAGGACCGGGAGTACTATCTACGAGCAGTACGTC.

The rearrangement joins TRBV29-1 to TRBJ2-2; the D is unclear. Germline loops: CDR1 SQVTM, CDR2 ANQGSEA. This CDR3 region has 15 residues. The V end lost 1 base, the J end lost 0 bases, and 9 bases lay between the germline ends. CDR3 DNA: TGCAGCGTTGAAGGACTGTCCTCGAACACCGGGGAGCTGTTTTTT. Protein: CSVEGLSSNTGELFF.

V gene TRBV10-3 combines with J gene TRBJ1-6; a weak D match, TRBD1 (5 bases). The CDR3 is made up of 17 amino acids. V gave up 11 bases and J gave up 8 bases, with 28 bases separating them. Looked up from germline, CDR1 is ENHRY and CDR2 is SYGVKD. The CDR3 loop is CASQGGKGPTGYSPLHF. The CDR3, as DNA: TGTGCCTCCCAGGGTGGTAAGGGCCCCACCGGCTATTCACCCCTCCACTTT.

This clone was detected a few times. Distinct nucleotide sequences in the sample also encode this CDR3. The chain links TRBV5-1 to TRBJ1-5, with D perhaps TRBD1 (5 bases). CDR3 length: 13 amino acids. Germline V gives CDR1 SGHRS, CDR2 YFSETQ. The V and J ends lost 0 bases and 4 bases respectively, with 5 bases between them. Written as DNA, the CDR3 is TGCGCCAGCAGCTTGGCAGGGAATCAGCCCCAGCATTTT. Translating it yields CASSLAGNQPQHF.

This clone was recorded once. The chain joins TRBV6-5 to TRBJ1-4, with 8 positions matching TRBD1. CDR3 length equals 15 residues. V lost 6 bases, J lost 7 bases, and 10 bases stayed unmatched. CDR1 is MNHEY and CDR2 is SVGAGI in the germline V gene. The CDR3 here is CASRAAGGGGEKLFF. The CDR3 region has the DNA TGTGCCAGCAGGGCCGCAGGGGGCGGTGGTGAAAAACTGTTTTTT.

The gene calls are TRBV7-6 and TRBJ2-1; D is ambiguous. The CDR3 has 16 amino acids. V lost 2 bases and J lost 0, with 11 bases in between. Germline V lookup: CDR1 SGHVS, CDR2 FNYEAQ. The CDR3 protein is CASSLSTDSSYNEQFF. CDR3 DNA: TGTGCCAGCAGCTTATCAACCGATAGCTCCTACAATGAGCAGTTCTTC.

The chain is built from TRBV18 and TRBJ2-3; TRBD2 might be the D (5 bases). Trimming took 0 bases from V and 3 from J, leaving 7 bases between them. The germline CDR1 and CDR2 sequences are KGHSH and LQKENI. CDR3 length: 14 residues. The CDR3 here is CASSPPGVTDTQYF. In DNA, the CDR3 is TGTGCCAGCTCACCACCGGGAGTTACAGATACGCAGTATTTT.

This clone was observed once. This sequence joins TRBV5-5 and TRBJ2-7; TRBD1 aligns across 7 bases. Trimming at V came to 3 bases and at J to 7 bases, leaving 19 bases not matched to a gene. Germline assignment: CDR1 SGHKS and CDR2 YYEKEE (reference sequence). This CDR3 region has 17 residues. The CDR3 is CASSSNLQGPRSKEQYV. The DNA of the CDR3 is TGTGCCAGCAGCTCCAACCTACAGGGGCCAAGGTCGAAAGAGCAGTACGTC.

The chain couples TRBV24-1 to TRBJ1-2; TRBD1 is a possible D gene (6 bases). V lost 2 bases and J lost 6, with 15 bases in between. This CDR3 is built from 15 residues. Per germline, CDR1 KGHDR and CDR2 SFDVKD. The CDR3 region is CATSDSRTSGDGYTF. In DNA, the CDR3 is TGTGCCACCAGTGATTCGCGCACTTCAGGGGATGGCTACACCTTC.

The chain combines TRBV18 with TRBJ1-2; weak D call: TRBD1 (6 bases). CDR3 length: 13 residues. V gave up 4 bases and J gave up 4 bases, with 10 bases separating them. Germline CDR1 is KGHSH and CDR2 is LQKENI. CDR3 protein: CASSLGQLYGYTF. Here the CDR3 DNA reads TGTGCCAGCTCACTCGGACAGCTCTATGGCTACACCTTC. Using reference TRBV18 and TRBJ1-2 for the parts outside the CDR3, the full variable domain is NAGVMQNPRHLVRRRGQEARLRCSPMKGHSHVYWYRQLPEEGLKFMVYLQKENIIDESGMPKERFSAEFPKEGPSILRIQQVVRGDSAAYFCASSLGQLYGYTFGSGTRLTVV.

The chain couples TRBV5-1 to TRBJ2-1; tentative D call: TRBD2 (5 bases). Germline-derived CDR1 and CDR2 are SGHRS and YFSETQ. The CDR3 length is 17 residues. Deletions cut 4 bases from V and 7 bases from J, with 24 bases between. The CDR3 DNA follows: TGCGCCAGCAGCCCGGGCGGTTCTAGACCCTCGGGAAATGAGCAGTTCTTC. Translated: CASSPGGSRPSGNEQFF.

The chain employs TRBV24-1 and TRBJ2-3, with D hard to call. Germline CDR1 KGHDR, CDR2 SFDVKD. The CDR3 is 16 amino acids. Trimming removed 2 bases at V and 0 bases at J, with 11 bases between. In nucleotides, the CDR3 is TGTGCCACCAGTGATTACCAAGCGACTAGCACAGATACGCAGTATTTT. The encoded protein is CATSDYQATSTDTQYF.

The chain recombines TRBV5-1 with TRBJ2-3; D not certain. Trimming took 1 base from V and 3 from J, leaving 6 bases between them. Germline V CDR1 and CDR2: SGHRS, YFSETQ. The CDR3 length is 13 residues. Here the CDR3 reads CASSLTDTDTQYF. CDR3 bases: TGCGCCAGCAGCTTGACTGATACAGATACGCAGTATTTT.